This T cell receptor (beta chain) was obtained from a study of blood T cell repertoires in COVID-19. Overall study context: T cells, B-cell-depleted T cells, or PBMCs provided the cDNA or gDNA that served as material.

Method: immunoSEQ multiplex PCR; TCRdb's copy keeps in-frame clones and lacks some. This sample has fewer than 85,000 clones, with 90% found just once. The table lists this clone with a count of one. Trimming stripped 8 bases from V and 3 bases from J, with 11 bases between. The germline gives CDR1 LNHDA, CDR2 SQIVND (reference sequence). The CDR3 loop spans 13 amino acids. Sequencing input: peripheral blood. The TCR was taken from a woman between 50 and 59 years old in a cohort sampled during active COVID-19. The chain is built from TRBV19 and TRBJ1-5; D gene ambiguous. The CDR3 protein is CASALTINQPQHF. Here the CDR3 DNA reads TGTGCCAGTGCCTTAACAATCAATCAGCCCCAGCATTTT.